The 5 T cell receptor beta chains in this list originate from one sample, sequenced in a study of T cells in Graves' hyperthyroidism and ophthalmopathy. RNA transcripts provided the source from which TCR beta CDR3 regions were amplified. In the first-round RT-PCR of the TCR CDR3, the HTBI primer set was used. In TCRdb, the multiplex PCR reads were re-called with MiXCR into one record per CDR3 protein. The table lists about 130,000 distinct CDR3 sequences, approximately 24% of them singletons. Sequencing was done on a sample of blood. Receptors were obtained from a woman between 45 and 65 years old with Graves' hyperthyroidism that later progressed to Graves' ophthalmopathy.

This clonotype was seen repeatedly, ten times or more. The chain recombines TRBV14 with TRBJ1-6; D uncertain. The germline CDR1 and CDR2 sequences are SGHDN and FVKESK. Trimming pared 6 bases from V and 6 bases from J, leaving 18 bases between. The CDR3 is 16 residues long. CDR3 in DNA: TGTGCCAGCAGTTCGCCAGGCCTAGGGCCTAATTCACCCCTCCACTTT. Its protein product is CASSSPGLGPNSPLHF.

This clonotype has a count of ten or more. This chain connects TRBV11-2 to TRBJ2-6; no clear D. Trimming left V 1 base short and J 0 bases short, with 7 bases between. This CDR3 is built from 16 residues. Germline CDR1 reads SGHAT; CDR2 reads FQNNGV. The CDR3 loop reads CASSLVGYSGANVLTF. CDR3 bases: TGTGCCAGCAGCTTAGTGGGGTACTCTGGGGCCAACGTCCTGACTTTC.

This clonotype has a count of ten or more. The chain joins TRBV27 to TRBJ2-7, with 10 nucleotides matching TRBD1. Losses at the gene ends were 3 bases for V and 4 bases for J; bases not matched to a gene: 6. The germline gives CDR1 MNHEY, CDR2 SMNVEV (reference sequence). The CDR3 runs 15 residues. CDR3 in amino acids: CASSFSGTGEYEQYF. CDR3 DNA sequence: TGTGCCAGCAGTTTTTCCGGGACAGGGGAGTACGAGCAGTACTTC.

This clonotype was recorded a few times. V is TRBV28 and J is TRBJ1-2; 7 bases are a match to TRBD1. This CDR3 comprises 12 residues. V trimming: 2 bases; J trimming: 11 bases; junction bases outside the gene matches: 5. From germline, CDR1 is MDHEN and CDR2 SYDVKM. The DNA for the CDR3 is TGTGCCAGCAGTTTAAGGGACAGTCTTTACACCTTC. Amino acid sequence: CASSLRDSLYTF.

There are a few counts of this clonotype. The genes are TRBV2 and TRBJ2-1; D possibly corresponds to TRBD2 (6 bases). Deletions cut 5 bases from V and 10 bases from J, with 15 bases between. CDR1 is SNHLY and CDR2 is FYNNEI in the germline V gene. The CDR3 has 13 residues. CDR3 sequence reads: CASSPGVGREQFF. CDR3 nucleotides: TGTGCCAGCAGTCCGGGAGTAGGACGGGAGCAGTTCTTC. Combining the CDR3 with reference TRBV2 and TRBJ2-1 gives the whole variable domain EPEVTQTPSHQVTQMGQEVILRCVPISNHLYFYWYRQILGQKVEFLVSFYNNEISEKSEIFDDQFSVERPDGSNFTLKIRSTKLEDSAMYFCASSPGVGREQFFGPGTRLTVL.